Sequencing of this TCR beta chain was carried out in a study of blood T cell repertoires in COVID-19. Germline assignment: CDR1 MNHEY and CDR2 SMNVEV (reference sequence). The CDR3 contains 18 residues. V shed 1 base and J 4 bases; nucleotides not matched to a gene: 8. Using immunoSEQ multiplex PCR, the repertoire was profiled, and TCRdb retains in-frame clones only, with some absent. This repertoire shows tens of thousands of clones, around 81% found once; its top ten account for 7.2%. The receptor's source is a man between 60 and 70 years old with acute or convalescent COVID-19. The sequencing sample was made of peripheral blood. The rearrangement joins TRBV27 to TRBJ2-2; 11 bases line up with TRBD2. The CDR3 spells CASSLWVAGGLGTGELFF. The CDR3 DNA sequence: TGTGCCAGCAGTTTATGGGTAGCGGGGGGGCTAGGCACCGGGGAGCTGTTTTTT.